This T cell receptor (beta chain) was sequenced in a study of T cell responses to AZD1222 COVID-19 vaccine. Study-wide findings and caveats: Only six people who got AZD1222 tested seropositive at baseline.

CDR1 is MDHEN, CDR2 SYDVKM, per germline. The CDR3 extends over 14 amino acids. Trimming removed 3 bases from V and 6 bases from J, with 12 bases in between. As for this clone: Its antigen is not known.

Method: immunoSEQ multiplex PCR; TCRdb's copy keeps in-frame clones and lacks some. In the table there are some 130,000 clones, 70% to 90% of which are singletons. The rearrangement uses TRBV28 and TRBJ1-5; D unresolved. This receptor was obtained from an adult who received the MenACWY meningococcal vaccine as a control. The sample here was peripheral blood, taken 28 days after the second dose of the MenACWY control vaccine. The CDR3 loop reads CASSFRGVSQPQHF. The CDR3 nucleotides read TGTGCCAGCAGTTTCCGTGGAGTTAGTCAGCCCCAGCATTTT.